These T cell receptor beta chains were read from a single sample in a study of cytomegalovirus exposure and HLA in healthy donors. Libraries were prepared by immunoSEQ multiplex PCR; TCRdb keeps only in-frame clonotypes and omits some of them. The sample has about 130,000 clones; 75% to 85% are singletons. The sequencing sample was made of PBMCs. The source of these receptors is a middle-aged man in good health and CMV-seronegative. Each CDR3 is given with its conserved first and last residue.

V	J	CDR3
TRBV7-9	TRBJ2-7	CASSLDGGYEQYF
TRBV5-1	TRBJ1-1	CASSPGQGYEAFF
TRBV27	TRBJ1-6	CASSPFNSPLHF
TRBV6-1	TRBJ2-1	CASRPRGDEQFF
TRBV19	TRBJ2-1	CASSIIDEQFF
TRBV15	TRBJ1-4	CATSTTFPNEKLFF
TRBV5-5	TRBJ2-7	CASSDPGTPSANEQYF
TRBV7-9	TRBJ1-3	CASSSLRQGATGNTIYF
TRBV7-9	TRBJ1-1	CASSLRDEFEAFF
TRBV6-1	TRBJ1-1	CASSPTVNTEAFF
TRBV30	TRBJ1-1	CAWRRQGWNTEAFF
TRBV7-3	TRBJ2-3	CASSLGLLSTDTQYF
TRBV4-3	TRBJ2-7	CASSQDSDSFYEQYF
TRBV6-6	TRBJ2-3	CASRTRSGQDTQYF
TRBV19	TRBJ2-5	CASSTAPGTRQETQYF
TRBV30	TRBJ1-1	CACPRRFPLAEAFF
TRBV19	TRBJ1-5	CASMRGRDRVNQPQHF
TRBV2	-	CASRDTDRYEQYF
TRBV7-2	TRBJ1-1	CASSPHRDFEAFF
TRBV7-8	TRBJ1-2	CASSLGGQGNGGYTF
TRBV2	TRBJ2-1	CATPPGTEGNEQFF
TRBV20-1	TRBJ2-7	CSATSGVEQYF
TRBV4-1	TRBJ1-6	CASSQEGVPRKRVNSPLHF
TRBV4-1	TRBJ1-1	CASSQDAAGRTEAFF
TRBV2	TRBJ1-1	CASSEWGTNTEAFF
TRBV30	TRBJ1-2	CAWSLTAPYGYTF
TRBV5-6	TRBJ1-5	CASRKHEIPGGALGQPQHF
TRBV27	TRBJ2-7	CASSFGTGLGSYEQYF
TRBV4-1	TRBJ1-5	CASTGARAQPQHF
TRBV4-1	TRBJ2-1	CASSLGQGDYEQFF
TRBV2	TRBJ1-6	CASRGTGDSPLHF
TRBV14	TRBJ2-3	CASSQRYSGGGSDTQYF
TRBV15	TRBJ1-3	CATSREVQGSGNTIYF
TRBV7-2	TRBJ1-3	CASSPSPGNTIYF
TRBV5-1	TRBJ1-4	CASSFWQASEKLFF
TRBV19	TRBJ1-4	CASSTRDRNLEKLFF
TRBV4-1	TRBJ2-7	CASSQGQAYEQYF
TRBV7-9	TRBJ1-6	CASSASRGTYNSPLHF
TRBV9	TRBJ1-1	CASSYDRANTEAFF
TRBV6-6	TRBJ1-3	CASILTGEGNTIYF
TRBV19	TRBJ2-7	CASSRLHGTYEQYF